These T cell receptor beta chains were read from a single sample in a study of blood T cell repertoires in COVID-19. The method was immunoSEQ multiplex PCR; TCRdb's version includes in-frame clones alone and lacks a portion of them. This sample has approximately 180,000 clones, with about 91% found just once. Sequencing was carried out using PBMCs or T cells enriched from blood (not recorded which). The receptors derive from a woman aged 40 to 49 with acute COVID-19. Each CDR3 is given with its conserved first and last residue. Fields, in order: D gene, J gene, clone size, V gene, CDR3 protein, CDR3 DNA. D genes are given only for firm matches. Where a row states a size, it is once, few, many or the class of an expanded clone; other rows omit it.

TRBD1,TRBJ1-2,NA,TRBV10-3,CAISAGQGIDYYGYTF,TGTGCCATCAGCGCCGGACAGGGCATTGACTACTATGGCTACACCTTC
NA,TRBJ2-2,NA,TRBV28,CASSDPRTTGLGELFF,TGTGCCAGCAGTGATCCTAGGACTACAGGACTTGGGGAGCTGTTTTTT
NA,TRBJ2-7,NA,TRBV9,CASSVGGTKTEQYF,TGTGCCAGCAGCGTAGGAGGGACAAAGACCGAGCAGTACTTC
NA,TRBJ1-1,NA,TRBV5-6,CASSLSSHTEAFF,TGTGCCAGCAGCTTGTCGAGTCACACTGAAGCTTTCTTT
NA,TRBJ1-5,NA,TRBV4-1,CASSQDPVRAGTGNQPQHF,TGCGCCAGCAGCCAAGATCCCGTACGTGCCGGAACAGGGAATCAGCCCCAGCATTTT
NA,TRBJ1-5,NA,TRBV5-8,CASSSREVGNQPQHF,TGTGCCAGCAGCTCCAGGGAGGTGGGCAATCAGCCCCAGCATTTT
NA,TRBJ2-1,few,TRBV7-3,CASSLNAVSYNEQFF,TGTGCCAGCAGCTTAAATGCGGTATCCTACAATGAGCAGTTCTTC
NA,TRBJ2-1,NA,TRBV15,CATSGRDYNEQFF,TGTGCCACCAGCGGACGGGATTACAATGAGCAGTTCTTC
TRBD1,TRBJ1-4,NA,TRBV27,CASRSSQTGVNEKLFF,TGTGCCAGCCGTTCGTCACAGACAGGGGTAAATGAAAAACTGTTTTTT
NA,TRBJ1-1,NA,TRBV3-1/TRBV3-2,CASSRRDGGMGTEAFF,TGTGCCAGCAGTCGCCGCGATGGGGGGATGGGGACTGAAGCTTTCTTT
TRBD1,TRBJ2-2,NA,TRBV3-1/TRBV3-2,CASSPRGPNTGELFF,TGTGCCAGCAGCCCCAGGGGGCCGAACACCGGGGAGCTGTTTTTT
TRBD1,TRBJ1-5,NA,TRBV7-4,CASSFDVDRGQNSNQPQHF,TGTGCCAGCAGCTTCGATGTGGACAGGGGGCAAAATAGCAATCAGCCCCAGCATTTT
NA,TRBJ1-3,NA,TRBV12-5,CASGLAPHAQGFVTGNTIYF,TGTGCTAGTGGTTTGGCCCCTCACGCCCAGGGTTTTGTTACTGGAAACACCATATATTTT
NA,TRBJ2-7,NA,TRBV7-9,CASSFESYEQYF,TGTGCCAGCAGCTTTGAGTCCTACGAGCAGTACTTC
NA,TRBJ1-5,NA,TRBV27,CASSLWGGNQPQHF,TGTGCCAGCAGTTTATGGGGAGGCAATCAGCCCCAGCATTTT
NA,TRBJ1-5,NA,TRBV24-1,CATSQGQGPQHF,TGTGCCACCAGTCAGGGCCAAGGGCCCCAGCATTTT
TRBD1,TRBJ1-5,NA,TRBV28,CASSRSGPGTELRSQHF,TGTGCCAGCAGTCGAAGCGGGCCCGGGACAGAGCTTAGGTCCCAGCATTTT
NA,TRBJ2-5,NA,TRBV27,CASSYRGRGETQYF,TGTGCCAGCAGTTATCGGGGACGGGGGGAGACCCAGTACTTC
TRBD2,TRBJ2-7,NA,TRBV30,CAWSAGLDYEQYF,TGTGCCTGGAGTGCAGGACTAGATTACGAGCAGTACTTC
TRBD2,TRBJ2-1,NA,TRBV3-1/TRBV3-2,CASRDVAGGPSYNEQFF,TGTGCCAGCAGGGACGTAGCGGGAGGGCCCTCCTACAATGAGCAGTTCTTC
NA,TRBJ2-7,NA,TRBV4-1,CASSQDQQAYEQYF,TGCGCCAGCAGCCAAGACCAGCAGGCCTACGAGCAGTACTTC
NA,TRBJ2-7,NA,TRBV30,CAGTTGPPLYEQYF,TGTGCCGGGACAACAGGCCCCCCCCTCTACGAGCAGTACTTC
NA,TRBJ2-1,once,TRBV6-4,CASSLEEGSNEQFF,TGTGCCAGCAGTCTGGAAGAGGGATCCAATGAGCAGTTCTTC
TRBD1,TRBJ2-5,once,TRBV10-3,CAIRKSGQGDETQYF,TGTGCCATCCGAAAGTCGGGACAGGGGGACGAGACCCAGTACTTC
TRBD1,TRBJ1-1,NA,TRBV29-1,CSVADRGSLFF,TGCAGCGTTGCAGACAGGGGATCGCTTTTCTTT
TRBD1,TRBJ1-2,NA,TRBV27,CASSLGGQENYGYTF,TGTGCCAGCAGTTTGGGGGGACAGGAAAACTATGGCTACACCTTC
NA,TRBJ1-5,NA,TRBV24-1,CATSPGSNQPQHF,TGTGCCACCAGTCCGGGAAGCAATCAGCCCCAGCATTTT
TRBD2,TRBJ2-7,NA,TRBV10-1,CASSATSGPYEQYF,TGCGCCAGCAGTGCTACTAGCGGCCCCTACGAGCAGTACTTC
NA,TRBJ2-3,few,TRBV19,CASRQRTADTQYF,TGTGCCAGTAGACAGCGGACGGCAGATACGCAGTATTTT
NA,TRBJ2-7,NA,TRBV9,CASSRLDSSTYEQYF,TGTGCCAGCAGCCGACTAGACTCTTCCACCTACGAGCAGTACTTC
TRBD2,TRBJ2-1,NA,TRBV5-4,CASTPEASGREYNEQFF,TGTGCCAGCACCCCAGAGGCTAGCGGGAGGGAATACAATGAGCAGTTCTTC
NA,TRBJ1-1,NA,TRBV9,CASSVRNHLGGAFF,TGTGCCAGCAGCGTACGGAACCACCTGGGGGGAGCTTTCTTT
TRBD2,TRBJ2-7,NA,TRBV5-1,CASSFETSGVREQYF,TGCGCCAGCAGCTTCGAGACTAGCGGGGTAAGGGAGCAGTACTTC
NA,TRBJ2-2,NA,TRBV5-1,CASSLPIQGPSTGELFF,TGCGCCAGCAGCTTACCAATTCAGGGTCCCAGCACCGGGGAGCTGTTTTTT
TRBD1,TRBJ2-1,NA,TRBV27,CASSLDRGPAGSYNEQFF,TGTGCCAGCAGTCTGGACAGGGGGCCAGCGGGCAGCTACAATGAGCAGTTCTTC
NA,TRBJ1-2,NA,TRBV6-5,CASSYNPSPNYGYTF,TGTGCCAGCAGTTACAATCCGTCCCCTAACTATGGCTACACCTTC
TRBD1,TRBJ2-7,NA,TRBV4-3,CASSQGDRGYEQYF,TGCGCCAGCAGCCAAGGGGACAGGGGGTACGAGCAGTACTTC
NA,TRBJ1-1,NA,TRBV2,CASRDPSGSLSEAFF,TGTGCCAGCAGGGACCCCTCAGGGTCCTTATCCGAAGCTTTCTTT
NA,TRBJ1-4,NA,TRBV7-8,CASSYRETNEKLFF,TGTGCCAGCAGCTACAGGGAAACTAATGAAAAACTGTTTTTT
NA,TRBJ2-3,NA,TRBV7-6,CASSLGTGEGSDTQYF,TGTGCCAGCAGCTTAGGGACGGGAGAGGGATCAGATACGCAGTATTTT
NA,TRBJ2-4,NA,TRBV5-1,CASSLPGAKNIQYF,TGCGCCAGCAGCTTGCCAGGGGCTAAAAACATTCAGTACTTC